The 17 T cell receptor beta chains listed next were all sequenced from one sample in a study of shared clonotypes between healthy human individuals. Generated by immunoSEQ multiplex PCR, the TCRdb table keeps only in-frame clones and is missing some. The sample lists about 2.2 million clones, 90% to 95% occurring once. The naive CD8 subset, CD45RO-negative cells positively selected for CCR7, excluded terminally differentiated effector memory CD45RA+ cells. The source material was naive CD8+ T cells from PBMCs. Receptors were obtained from a man between 18 and 35 years old in good health. Some clones in this sample may be carry-over from other donors' samples.

The genes are TRBV5-1 and TRBJ2-5; D is ambiguous. Between the trimmed V and J ends, which lost 4 bases and 3 bases, there was a span of 4 bases. This CDR3 is 11 amino acids long. Germline assignment: CDR1 SGHRS and CDR2 YFSETQ. The CDR3 loop is CASSPEETQYF. DNA of the CDR3: TGCGCCAGCAGCCCCGAAGAGACCCAGTACTTC.

The chain couples TRBV2 to TRBJ2-1, with a weak D call TRBD2 (5 bases). In germline, CDR1 is SNHLY, CDR2 FYNNEI. Trimming shortened V by 4 bases and J by 1 base, and 8 bases separated the two germline ends. The CDR3 has 14 amino acids. Here the CDR3 reads CASSGEGSYNEQFF. The CDR3 bases are TGTGCCAGCAGTGGAGAGGGATCCTACAATGAGCAGTTCTTC.

The chain is built from TRBV5-1 and TRBJ2-2; either TRBD1 or TRBD2 may supply D (5 bases each). Trimming removed 2 bases at V and 4 bases at J, with 9 bases between. CDR1 SGHRS and CDR2 YFSETQ come from the germline V gene. The CDR3 spans 14 residues. This CDR3 is CASSFGTLTGELFF. The CDR3 region has the DNA TGCGCCAGCAGCTTTGGGACCCTCACCGGGGAGCTGTTTTTT.

The CDR3 nucleotides are TGTGCCAGCAGGGACAGAGGGAACACAGATACGCAGTATTTT. Translated: CASRDRGNTDTQYF. The chain uses TRBV28 and TRBJ2-3; tentative D call: TRBD1 (6 bases). CDR1 and CDR2 (germline): MDHEN, SYDVKM. CDR3 length equals 14 residues. The V gene lost 6 bases and the J gene lost 2 bases, with 12 bases spanning the gap.

The chain combines TRBV4-1 with TRBJ2-1; 9 bases are a match to TRBD1. J gave up 4 bases and V 3 bases, and 7 bases lay outside the gene matches. This CDR3 is built from 16 residues. The germline V gene encodes CDR1 MGHRA and CDR2 YSYEKL. The CDR3 loop is CASSHSDRGDYNEQFF. The DNA of the CDR3 is TGCGCCAGCAGCCACTCGGACAGGGGCGATTACAATGAGCAGTTCTTC.

CDR3 in DNA: TGTGCCAGCAGTGAACTCCTGCGGGAGGGCCGGGTTGGGTTCTTC. This codes for CASSELLREGRVGFF. The V and J genes are TRBV6-1 and TRBJ2-1; TRBD2 agrees at 9 bases. In germline, CDR1 is MNHNS, CDR2 SASEGT. The V gene end was trimmed by 2 bases and the J gene end by 15 bases; junction bases not matched to a gene: 14. The CDR3 runs to 15 residues.

The chain carries TRBV6-5 and TRBJ1-2; 8 bases align to TRBD1. This CDR3 contains 14 residues. J lost 4 bases, V lost 4 bases, and 5 bases had no gene match. The germline CDR1 and CDR2 sequences are MNHEY and SVGAGI. The CDR3 sequence: CASSSVDRVYGYTF. The CDR3 region has the DNA TGTGCCAGCAGTTCGGTGGACAGGGTCTATGGCTACACCTTC.

Only one count was recorded for this clone. This chain connects TRBV6-5 to TRBJ1-1; D unclear. From germline, CDR1 is MNHEY and CDR2 SVGAGI. This CDR3 has 15 residues. Deletions cut 5 bases from V and 2 bases from J, with 15 bases between. The CDR3 spells CASSLIGSPNTEAFF. For the CDR3, the DNA is TGTGCCAGCAGTCTAATCGGGTCTCCAAACACTGAAGCTTTCTTT.

The rearrangement uses TRBV9 and TRBJ2-5; weak D call: TRBD1 (5 bases). Trimming took off 4 bases at V and 2 bases at J, with 12 bases between the two ends. Germline V gives CDR1 SGDLS, CDR2 YYNGEE. This CDR3 has 14 amino acids. The CDR3 protein is CASSPQDRQETQYF. CDR3 DNA sequence: TGTGCCAGCAGCCCTCAAGACAGACAAGAGACCCAGTACTTC.

This rearrangement joins TRBV28 to TRBJ2-7; D is unresolved. The CDR3 loop spans 14 amino acids. V shed 6 bases and J shed 2 bases, with 14 bases lying between them. Germline CDR1 is MDHEN and CDR2 is SYDVKM. The CDR3 coding sequence is TGTGCCAGCAGAAAAACCGGGTCCGCCTACGAGCAGTACTTC. This encodes CASRKTGSAYEQYF.

The rearrangement links TRBV30 to TRBJ2-2, with D possibly TRBD1 on 6 matching bases. There are 14 residues in the CDR3. The germline V gene has CDR1 GTSNPN and CDR2 SVGIG (reference sequence). Trimming cost V 2 bases and J 3 bases, with 10 bases left between them. The CDR3 sequence is CAWSWDIYTGELFF. CDR3 bases: TGTGCCTGGAGTTGGGACATTTACACCGGGGAGCTGTTTTTT.

The chain is built from TRBV6-1 and TRBJ2-2, with a tentative D call TRBD2 (6 bases). Germline assignment: CDR1 MNHNS and CDR2 SASEGT. The CDR3 is made up of 16 amino acids. Trimming pared 2 bases from V and 8 bases from J, leaving 18 bases between. CDR3 residues: CASSEKAGRTRGELFF. For the CDR3, the DNA is TGTGCCAGCAGTGAAAAGGCGGGACGGACCAGGGGGGAGCTGTTTTTT.

The chain joins TRBV2 to TRBJ1-2; D unclear. Germline lookup yields CDR1 SNHLY and CDR2 FYNNEI. The V end was cut by 8 bases, the J end by 8 bases, with 24 bases between. The CDR3 runs to 15 residues. Here the CDR3 reads CASLNLSTTSDGYTF. CDR3 in DNA: TGTGCCAGCTTGAACCTCTCGACCACTTCCGACGGCTACACCTTC.

The chain recombines TRBV7-3 with TRBJ2-5, with unresolved D. Germline values: CDR1 SGHTA, CDR2 FQGTGA. This CDR3 has 12 amino acids. Trimming took off 4 bases at V and 5 bases at J, with 8 bases between the two ends. Here the CDR3 DNA reads TGTGCCAGCAGCTCCGAAGGGGAGACCCAGTACTTC. Its protein is CASSSEGETQYF.

This sequence joins TRBV29-1 and TRBJ2-2; the D is unclear. The CDR3 is 13 amino acids. Per the germline V gene, CDR1 is SQVTM and CDR2 is ANQGSEA. The V end was cut by 6 bases, the J end by 4 bases, with 12 bases between. CDR3 DNA sequence: TGCAGCGTGCGTACGAGGACCACCGGGGAGCTGTTTTTT. Translation gives CSVRTRTTGELFF.

This chain links TRBV10-1 with TRBJ2-7; D might be TRBD2 (5 bases). This CDR3 is 13 amino acids long. The germline CDR1 and CDR2 sequences are WNHNN and SYGVQD (reference sequence). The germline V and J ends were trimmed by 2 bases and 5 bases, with 10 bases remaining between them. The CDR3 sequence: CASSETPLDEQYF. The CDR3 DNA reads TGCGCCAGCAGTGAGACCCCACTAGACGAGCAGTACTTC.

This rearrangement joins TRBV2 to TRBJ2-7, with 8 bases lining up with TRBD2. Germline values: CDR1 SNHLY, CDR2 FYNNEI. The CDR3 runs to 19 residues. Trimming removed 0 bases from V and 5 bases from J; junction bases left unmatched: 18. CDR3 bases: TGTGCCAGCAGTGAAGCGCCGACGTCTCGGGGACTAGGGTTCCACGAGCAGTACTTC. Its protein is CASSEAPTSRGLGFHEQYF.